This T cell receptor (beta chain) was obtained from a study of blood T cell repertoires in COVID-19. From germline, CDR1 is LGHNA and CDR2 YNFKEQ. Trimming cost V 0 bases and J 2 bases; bases outside gene matches: 3. This CDR3 contains 17 residues. The authors' processing: The authors estimated nucleated cell counts from reference gene primer amplification. TCRdb's copy holds only in-frame clones and misses some; the assay was immunoSEQ multiplex PCR. V and J calls and clone size are copied from that table; D and trimming were computed from the DNA. This table has 35,000 or so clones, roughly nine tenths appearing once.

Sequenced: peripheral blood. V gene TRBV4-2 combines with J gene TRBJ2-3; TRBD2 aligns across 12 bases. This sequence originates from a man aged 70 or older with acute or convalescent COVID-19. The DNA for the CDR3 is TGTGCCAGCAGCCAAGATGGACTAGCGGGGACCACAGATACGCAGTATTTT. Amino acid sequence: CASSQDGLAGTTDTQYF.